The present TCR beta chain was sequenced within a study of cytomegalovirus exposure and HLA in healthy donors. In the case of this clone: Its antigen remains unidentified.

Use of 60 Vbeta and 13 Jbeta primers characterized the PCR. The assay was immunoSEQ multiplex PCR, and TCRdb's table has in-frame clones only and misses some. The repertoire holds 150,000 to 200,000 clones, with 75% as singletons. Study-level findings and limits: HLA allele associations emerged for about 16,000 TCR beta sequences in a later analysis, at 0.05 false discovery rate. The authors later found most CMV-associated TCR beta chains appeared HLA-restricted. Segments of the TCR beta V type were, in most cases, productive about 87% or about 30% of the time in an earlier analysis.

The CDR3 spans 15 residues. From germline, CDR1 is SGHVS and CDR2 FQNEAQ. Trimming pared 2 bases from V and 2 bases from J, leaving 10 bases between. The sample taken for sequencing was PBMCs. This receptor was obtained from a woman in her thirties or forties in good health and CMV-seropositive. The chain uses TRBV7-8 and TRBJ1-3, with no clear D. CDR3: CASSLSSVAGNTIYF. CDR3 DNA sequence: TGTGCCAGCAGCTTATCTTCGGTCGCTGGAAACACCATATATTTT.